This T cell receptor (beta chain) was sequenced in a study of blood T cells in healthy people across ages (dated by TCRdb to about 2015). For the study in its entirety: In model experiments, roughly one uniquely barcoded TCR beta cDNA molecule per two T cells was captured by template switching. The study measured age-related changes in TCR beta repertoire diversity using deep sequencing normalized with unique cDNA molecular identifiers. The donors were divided into four age groups: young (average roughly 17 years), middle-aged (about 39), aged (around 59) and long-lived (roughly 86). To avoid experimental bias, donors of different ages were randomly spread across the sequencing lanes. Two additional independent replicas of 1 million unique cDNA reads from the same blood draw were analyzed for two donors (one aged 18 to 29 and one aged 80 or older). Beyond this particular receptor, the publication reports: The long-lived group showed more naive CD4+ T cells, fewer expanded clones and increased TCR diversity than the aged group, suggesting age selection. Observed TCR beta diversity per million T cells fell roughly linearly with age, and a significant reduction was already apparent by age roughly 40. The percentage of naive T cells measured by flow cytometry correlated strongly with observed TCR beta diversity. Because the CMV infection status of the donors was unknown, age-related changes in expanded clonotypes may potentially have been confounded. Total diversity estimates from one million sequenced T cells were considered lower bounds and underestimates. Because profiling used bulk unsorted PBMCs, naive and antigen-experienced compartments could not be compared conclusively.

On this clonotype: The specificity of this receptor is unknown. Base qualities are missing; no much larger clone stands one base away.

From the germline V gene, CDR1 is SGHTA and CDR2 is FQGNSA. The junction shows trimming of 5 bases on V and 8 bases on J, plus 18 bases between the germline ends. The CDR3 holds 14 amino acids from the cysteine to the phenylalanine. Just CDR3 DNA is preserved here, 42 bases in frame from base 1. The method behind the library was 5' RACE. Instrument used: Illumina HiSeq 2500. A second roughly 7 to 12 cycle PCR used a sample-barcoded 5' primer and a J-beta primer mix. A unique molecular identifier was introduced onto each TCR beta cDNA molecule by a template-switch 5' adaptor carrying 12 random nucleotides. At least 2.5 million CDR3-containing paired-end reads were obtained from each sample. The Mint cDNA synthesis kit, primed by a TRBC-specific oligonucleotide, was used to synthesize first-strand cDNA from all RNA. Following uracil-DNA glycosylase treatment, a first 18-cycle PCR with universal primers M1SS and BC2_uni_R was performed on all cDNA. As for the original processing: For normalization, 1 million high-quality reads were randomly selected from each sample, with every read carrying a distinct molecular identifier. Instead of being binned into consensus sequences, reads with shared molecular identifiers were discarded. MiTCR, run with a Q25 quality threshold and the strictest error-elimination algorithm, handled CDR3 identification, clonotype clustering and error correction. Lower-bound total TCR beta diversity was estimated with a nonparametric unseen species model using Euler transformation. TCRdb itself trimmed the public reads at Q25 with fastp, ran MiXCR and retained productive beta chains. A single entry per CDR3 protein holds the most common genes and DNA from its merged rows. TCRdb, not the authors, supplied the V and J calls. The sample table lists some 1.4 million distinct CDR3 sequences, approximately 40% of them with a count of one. Approximately 7.9% of the sample is taken by the ten largest.

Systemically healthy Caucasian individuals from Russia, about 38 in total and aged about 6 to 90 years, were included as donors. Each donor gave around 9.9 milliliters of peripheral blood, collected into EDTA-treated Vacutainer tubes. PBMCs were isolated by Ficoll-Paque density-gradient centrifugation, with at least 6.5 million obtained per sample. Trizol reagent was used to extract total RNA from the PBMCs, yielding at least 6 micrograms per sample. The percentages of naive CD45RAhigh/CD27high T cells were determined by flow cytometry on a PBMC aliquot from every donor. The receptor was derived from a woman aged 18-30 years in good health. The V and J segments used are TRBV7-2 and TRBJ1-2; tentative D gene TRBD1, with 5 bases matching. Material: blood. This receptor carries the CDR3 CASSHTTGDFGYTF. The nucleotide sequence is TGTGCCAGCAGCCATACTACGGGGGACTTCGGCTACACCTTC.